These 10 T cell receptor beta chains were all obtained from the same sample, sequenced in a study of cytomegalovirus exposure and HLA in healthy donors. The PCR used 60 Vbeta and 13 Jbeta primers. Sequenced by immunoSEQ multiplex PCR; TCRdb stores in-frame clones only, minus some. Of approximately 210,000 clones in the sample, more than 65% are singletons; the top ten hold under 2%. The source material was PBMCs. These receptors were collected from a girl aged 5-17 years in good health and CMV-seropositive.

V usage is TRBV19 and J usage is TRBJ2-2; perhaps TRBD2 as D (5 bases). Germline CDR1 reads LNHDA; CDR2 reads SQIVND (reference sequence). The CDR3 totals 14 residues. Trimming cost V 6 bases and J 0 bases, with 8 bases left between them. The CDR3 loop is CASRSGPNTGELFF. CDR3 nucleotides: TGTGCCAGTAGAAGCGGACCGAACACCGGGGAGCTGTTTTTT. Combining the CDR3 with reference TRBV19 and TRBJ2-2 gives the whole variable domain DGGITQSPKYLFRKEGQNVTLSCEQNLNHDAMYWYRQDPGQGLRLIYYSQIVNDFQKGDIAEGYSVSREKKESFPLTVTSAQKNPTAFYLCASRSGPNTGELFFGEGSRLTVL.

To note about this clone: Additional DNA sequences in this sample encode the identical CDR3. This chain connects TRBV5-1 to TRBJ2-7, with 9 bases fitting TRBD1. V gave up 3 bases and J gave up 3 bases; unmatched junction bases: 4. CDR1 and CDR2 from the germline V gene are SGHRS and YFSETQ. This CDR3 is built from 14 residues. In DNA form, the CDR3 reads TGCGCCAGCAGCTCCGGGACAGGGAACTACGAGCAGTACTTC. This gives the protein CASSSGTGNYEQYF.

V gene TRBV4-1 combines with J gene TRBJ2-1, with D perhaps matching TRBD1 (5 bases). The germline V gene has CDR1 MGHRA and CDR2 YSYEKL. The length of the CDR3 is 17 residues. The germline V and J ends were trimmed by 7 bases and 0 bases, with 19 bases remaining between them. This CDR3 is CASKPLGVLSSYNEQFF. The CDR3, as DNA: TGCGCCAGCAAGCCCTTAGGGGTCCTGAGCTCCTACAATGAGCAGTTCTTC.

The chain combines TRBV7-9 with TRBJ1-4, with D hard to call. The V gene's germline CDR1 is SEHNR and CDR2 FQNEAQ (reference sequence). This CDR3 comprises 15 residues. The V end lost 5 bases, the J end lost 2 bases, and 12 bases lay between the germline ends. DNA for the CDR3: TGTGCCAGCAGCACCGGCGGCGCGACTAATGAAAAACTGTTTTTT. This codes for CASSTGGATNEKLFF.

The rearrangement links TRBV4-3 to TRBJ2-3; a possible D gene is TRBD1 (7 bases). The V and J ends lost 4 bases and 2 bases respectively, with 16 bases between them. Germline CDR1 and CDR2: LGHNA and YSLEER. The CDR3 covers 16 residues. CDR3 amino acids: CASSRGQGGHTDTQYF. CDR3 sequence (DNA): TGCGCCAGCAGCCGGGGGCAGGGGGGACACACAGATACGCAGTATTTT.

The rearrangement uses TRBV27 and TRBJ2-7, with D maybe TRBD1 (5 bases). V shed 4 bases and J shed 0 bases, with 10 bases lying between them. CDR1 is MNHEY and CDR2 is SMNVEV in the germline V gene (reference sequence). The length of the CDR3 is 14 residues. The CDR3 DNA is TGTGCCAGCAGTTCGTTGGACACCTCCTACGAGCAGTACTTC. Translation gives CASSSLDTSYEQYF.

The J gene is TRBJ1-6, the V gene TRBV7-9; 8 bases are shared with TRBD1. Trimming removed 4 bases from V and 10 bases from J; junction bases left unmatched: 0. CDR1 is SEHNR, CDR2 FQNEAQ, per germline (reference sequence). The CDR3 length is 12 residues. CDR3 in DNA: TGTGCCAGCAGCTGGACAGGGTCACCCCTCCACTTT. This gives the protein CASSWTGSPLHF.

The chain joins TRBV2 to TRBJ1-5; 8 nucleotides agree with TRBD1. The CDR3 covers 13 residues. Trimming removed 3 bases from V and 14 bases from J; junction bases left unmatched: 9. Germline V lookup: CDR1 SNHLY, CDR2 FYNNEI. Here the CDR3 DNA reads TGTGCCAGCAGTGAGTTCCGGGCGGACAGGGAGCATTTT. This codes for CASSEFRADREHF.

This CDR3 reads CASRRVWRGPTDTQYF. For the CDR3, the DNA is TGCGCCAGCAGGCGAGTCTGGCGGGGGCCCACAGATACGCAGTATTTT. The gene calls are TRBV4-1 and TRBJ2-3; TRBD2 might be the D (7 bases). This CDR3 contains 16 residues. Germline CDR1 and CDR2: MGHRA and YSYEKL. Trimming pared 6 bases from V and 2 bases from J, leaving 18 bases between.

V gene TRBV19 combines with J gene TRBJ1-2; D might be TRBD1 (6 bases). V lost 6 bases and J 2 bases, leaving 13 bases between the germline ends. Germline CDR1 and CDR2: LNHDA and SQIVND (reference sequence). The CDR3 contains 14 residues. In nucleotides, the CDR3 is TGTGCCAGTAGGCAACAGGGAAACAACTATGGCTACACCTTC. Translation: CASRQQGNNYGYTF.